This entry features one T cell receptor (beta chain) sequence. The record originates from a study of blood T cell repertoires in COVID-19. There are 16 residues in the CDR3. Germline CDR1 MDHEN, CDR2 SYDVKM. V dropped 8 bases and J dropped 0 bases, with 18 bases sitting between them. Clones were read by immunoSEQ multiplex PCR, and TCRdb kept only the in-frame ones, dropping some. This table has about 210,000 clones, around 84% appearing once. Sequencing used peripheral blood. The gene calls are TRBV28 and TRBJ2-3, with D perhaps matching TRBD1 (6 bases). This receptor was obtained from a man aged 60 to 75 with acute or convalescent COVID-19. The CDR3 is CASGRGRGRSTDTQYF. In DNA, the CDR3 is TGTGCCAGCGGCCGGGGCAGGGGCCGTAGCACAGATACGCAGTATTTT.